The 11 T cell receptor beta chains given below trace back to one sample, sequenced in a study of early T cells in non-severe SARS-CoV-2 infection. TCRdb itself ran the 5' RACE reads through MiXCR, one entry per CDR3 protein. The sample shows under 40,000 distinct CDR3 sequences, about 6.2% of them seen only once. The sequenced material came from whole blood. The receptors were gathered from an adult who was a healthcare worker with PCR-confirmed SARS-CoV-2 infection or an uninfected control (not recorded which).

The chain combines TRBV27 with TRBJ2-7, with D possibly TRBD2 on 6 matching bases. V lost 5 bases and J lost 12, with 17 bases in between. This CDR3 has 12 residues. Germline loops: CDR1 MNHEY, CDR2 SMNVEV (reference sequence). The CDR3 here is CASSGPGRKRYF. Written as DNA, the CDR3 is TGTGCCAGCAGTGGCCCGGGGAGGAAGCGGTACTTC.

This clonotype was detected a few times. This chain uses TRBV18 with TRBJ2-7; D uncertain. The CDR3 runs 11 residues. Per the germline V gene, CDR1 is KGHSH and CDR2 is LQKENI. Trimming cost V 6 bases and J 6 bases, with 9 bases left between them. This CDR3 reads CASSDPPEQYF. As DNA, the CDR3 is TGTGCCAGCTCTGATCCGCCCGAGCAGTACTTC.

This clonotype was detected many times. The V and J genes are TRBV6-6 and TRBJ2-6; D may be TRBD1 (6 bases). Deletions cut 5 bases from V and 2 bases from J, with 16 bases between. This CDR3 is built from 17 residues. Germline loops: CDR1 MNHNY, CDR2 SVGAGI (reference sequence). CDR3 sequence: CASSPLQGSPGANVLTF. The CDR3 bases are TGTGCCAGCAGTCCGCTACAGGGCTCCCCTGGGGCCAACGTCCTGACTTTC.

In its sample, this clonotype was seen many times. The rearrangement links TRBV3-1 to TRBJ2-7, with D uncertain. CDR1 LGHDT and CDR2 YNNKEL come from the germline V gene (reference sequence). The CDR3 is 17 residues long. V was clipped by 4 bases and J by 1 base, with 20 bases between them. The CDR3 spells CASSPGFVKVGSYEQYF. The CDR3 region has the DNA TGTGCCAGCAGCCCCGGCTTCGTTAAAGTGGGATCCTACGAGCAGTACTTC.

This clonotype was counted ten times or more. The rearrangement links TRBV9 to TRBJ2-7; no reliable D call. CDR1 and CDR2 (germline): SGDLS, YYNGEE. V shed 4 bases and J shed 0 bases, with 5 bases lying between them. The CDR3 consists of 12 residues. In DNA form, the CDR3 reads TGTGCCAGCAGCTCCGACTCCTACGAGCAGTACTTC. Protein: CASSSDSYEQYF.

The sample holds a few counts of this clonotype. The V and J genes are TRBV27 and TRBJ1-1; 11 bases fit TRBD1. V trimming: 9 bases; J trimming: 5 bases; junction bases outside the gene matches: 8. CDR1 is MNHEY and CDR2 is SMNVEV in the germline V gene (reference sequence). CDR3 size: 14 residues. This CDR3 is CASRDRGWGTEAFF. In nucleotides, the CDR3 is TGTGCCAGTCGGGACAGGGGGTGGGGGACTGAAGCTTTCTTT.

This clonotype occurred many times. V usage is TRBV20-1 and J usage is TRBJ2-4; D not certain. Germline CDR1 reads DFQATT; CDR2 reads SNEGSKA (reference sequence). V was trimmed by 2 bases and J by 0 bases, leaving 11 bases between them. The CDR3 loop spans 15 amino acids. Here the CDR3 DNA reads TGCAGTGCTAGACCCTTCCGGACAGCCAAAAACATTCAGTACTTC. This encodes CSARPFRTAKNIQYF.

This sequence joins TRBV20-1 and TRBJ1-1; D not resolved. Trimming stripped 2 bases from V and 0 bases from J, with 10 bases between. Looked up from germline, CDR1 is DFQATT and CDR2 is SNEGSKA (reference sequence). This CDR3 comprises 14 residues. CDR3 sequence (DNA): TGCAGTGCTAGACCCCCCTATCTGAACACTGAAGCTTTCTTT. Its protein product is CSARPPYLNTEAFF.

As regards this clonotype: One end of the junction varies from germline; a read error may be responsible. The CDR3 DNA reads as TGTGCCAGCAGTCCCCCCATCCGGGACCAGGTATGG. Its translation: CASSPPIRDQVW. The genes are TRBV28 and TRBJ1-4, with D perhaps matching TRBD1 (5 bases). The CDR3 is 12 amino acids. Germline loops: CDR1 MDHEN, CDR2 SYDVKM. The full variable domain, rest sourced from reference TRBV28 and TRBJ1-4, is DVKVTQSSRYLVKRTGEKVFLECVQDMDHENMFWYRQDPGLGLRLIYFSYDVKMKEKGDIPEGYSVSREKKERFSLILESASTNQTSMYLCASSPPIRDQVWGSGTQLSVL.

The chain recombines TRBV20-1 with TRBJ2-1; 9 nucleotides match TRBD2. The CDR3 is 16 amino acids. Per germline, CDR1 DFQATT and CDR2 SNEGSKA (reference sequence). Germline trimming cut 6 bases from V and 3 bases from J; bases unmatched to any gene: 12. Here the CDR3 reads CSASPTSGRRYNEQFF. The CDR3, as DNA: TGCAGTGCCAGCCCCACGAGCGGGAGGCGCTACAATGAGCAGTTCTTC.

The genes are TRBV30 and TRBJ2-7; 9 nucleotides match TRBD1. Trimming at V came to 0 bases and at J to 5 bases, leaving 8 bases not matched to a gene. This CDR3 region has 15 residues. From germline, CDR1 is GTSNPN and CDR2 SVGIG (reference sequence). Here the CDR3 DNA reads TGTGCCTGGAGTGTACTCGGGACAGGGCTTAACGAGCAGTACTTC. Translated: CAWSVLGTGLNEQYF.